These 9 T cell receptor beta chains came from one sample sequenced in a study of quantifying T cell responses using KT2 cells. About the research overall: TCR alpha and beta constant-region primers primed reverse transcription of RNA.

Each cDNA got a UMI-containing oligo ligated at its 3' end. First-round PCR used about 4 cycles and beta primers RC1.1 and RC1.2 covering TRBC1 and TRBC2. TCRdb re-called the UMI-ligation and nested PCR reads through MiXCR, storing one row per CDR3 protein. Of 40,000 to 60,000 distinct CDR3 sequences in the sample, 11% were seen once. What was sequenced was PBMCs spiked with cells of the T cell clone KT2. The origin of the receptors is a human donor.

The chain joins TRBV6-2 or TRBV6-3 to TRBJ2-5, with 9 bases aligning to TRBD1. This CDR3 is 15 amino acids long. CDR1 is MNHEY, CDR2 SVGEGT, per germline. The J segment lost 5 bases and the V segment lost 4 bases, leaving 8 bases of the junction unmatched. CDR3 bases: TGTGCCAGCAGTTTCAAGACAGGGGGGTTCGAGACCCAGTACTTC. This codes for CASSFKTGGFETQYF.

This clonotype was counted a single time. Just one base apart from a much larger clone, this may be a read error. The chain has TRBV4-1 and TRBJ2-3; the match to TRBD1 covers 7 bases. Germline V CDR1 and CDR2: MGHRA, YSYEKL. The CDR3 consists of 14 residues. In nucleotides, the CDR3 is TGCGCCAGCGGCCAACAGGGGCTCACGGTTGTGCAGTATTTT. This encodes CASGQQGLTVVQYF.

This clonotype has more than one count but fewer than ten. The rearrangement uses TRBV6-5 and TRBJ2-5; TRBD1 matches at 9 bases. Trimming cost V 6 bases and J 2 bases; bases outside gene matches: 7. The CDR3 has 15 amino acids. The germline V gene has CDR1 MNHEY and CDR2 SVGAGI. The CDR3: CASRSPTGGQETQYF. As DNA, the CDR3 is TGTGCCAGCAGAAGCCCGACAGGGGGTCAAGAGACCCAGTACTTC.

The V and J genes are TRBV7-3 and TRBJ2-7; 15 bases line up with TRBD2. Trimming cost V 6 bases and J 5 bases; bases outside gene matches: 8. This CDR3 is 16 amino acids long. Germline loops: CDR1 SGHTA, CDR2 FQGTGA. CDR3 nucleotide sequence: TGTGCCAGCAGAAACGGGACTAGCGGGAGGAGCCACGAGCAGTACTTC. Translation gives CASRNGTSGRSHEQYF.

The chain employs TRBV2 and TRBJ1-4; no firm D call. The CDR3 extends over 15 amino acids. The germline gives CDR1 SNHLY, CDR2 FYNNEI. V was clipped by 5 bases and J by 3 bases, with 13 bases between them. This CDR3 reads CASSMLGGANEKLFF. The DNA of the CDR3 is TGTGCCAGCAGTATGCTGGGCGGAGCTAATGAAAAACTGTTTTTT. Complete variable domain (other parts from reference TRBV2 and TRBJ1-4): EPEVTQTPSHQVTQMGQEVILRCVPISNHLYFYWYRQILGQKVEFLVSFYNNEISEKSEIFDDQFSVERPDGSNFTLKIRSTKLEDSAMYFCASSMLGGANEKLFFGSGTQLSVL.

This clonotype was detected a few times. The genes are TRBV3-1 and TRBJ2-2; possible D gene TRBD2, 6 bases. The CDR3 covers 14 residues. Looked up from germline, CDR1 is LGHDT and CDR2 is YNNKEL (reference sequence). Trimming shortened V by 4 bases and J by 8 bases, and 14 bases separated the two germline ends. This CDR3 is CASSPINRGGELFF. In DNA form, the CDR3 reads TGTGCCAGCAGCCCCATTAACCGGGGGGGGGAGCTGTTTTTT.

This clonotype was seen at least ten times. The CDR3 nucleotides are TGTGCCAGCAGCTCAGGGGTGAAACAGCCCCAGCATTTT. It yields the protein CASSSGVKQPQHF. The chain joins TRBV12-3 or TRBV12-4 to TRBJ1-5, with D tentatively TRBD1 (6 bases). The CDR3 length is 13 residues. The ends were cut back, 6 bases at V and 7 bases at J, with 13 bases in the middle.

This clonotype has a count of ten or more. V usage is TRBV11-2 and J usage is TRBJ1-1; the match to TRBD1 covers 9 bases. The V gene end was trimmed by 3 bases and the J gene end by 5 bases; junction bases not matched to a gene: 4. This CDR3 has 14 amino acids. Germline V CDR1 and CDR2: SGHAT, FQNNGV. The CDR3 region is CASSFGTGRTEAFF. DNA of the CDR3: TGTGCCAGCAGCTTCGGGACAGGGAGAACTGAAGCTTTCTTT.

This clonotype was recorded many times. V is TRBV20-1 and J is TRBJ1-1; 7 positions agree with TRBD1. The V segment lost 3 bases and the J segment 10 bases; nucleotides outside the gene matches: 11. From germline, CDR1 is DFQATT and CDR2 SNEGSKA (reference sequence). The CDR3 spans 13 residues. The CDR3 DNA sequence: TGCAGTGCTAGGGTAGGACAGGCCCTGGGAGCTTTCTTT. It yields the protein CSARVGQALGAFF.